These 3 T cell receptor beta chains were all obtained from the same sample, sequenced in a study of Ad26.COV2.S vaccination and SARS-CoV-2 variants. Treatment specified: 15 to 20 received Ad26.COV2.S at low or high dose, single or two shots; several received placebo; per-sample allocation not given. Following the first vaccine or placebo injection, samples were taken on day 63. The assay was immunoSEQ multiplex PCR, and TCRdb's table has in-frame clones only and misses some. The profile shows 350,000 to 450,000 clones, about 85% of them singletons. The sample was peripheral blood, taken in a trial of Ad26.COV2.S vaccine versus placebo. These receptors all stem from a person between 18 and 60 years old who received the Ad26.COV2.S COVID-19 vaccine or a placebo.

The rearrangement links TRBV5-1 to TRBJ2-2; TRBD2 matches 7 bases. CDR3 length: 16 amino acids. In germline, CDR1 is SGHRS, CDR2 YFSETQ. With V trimmed by 0 bases and J by 2 bases, 4 bases remained unmatched. The CDR3 bases are TGCGCCAGCAGCTTGGCAGCGGGGTTAAACACCGGGGAGCTGTTTTTT. Residues: CASSLAAGLNTGELFF.

This clone was detected a few times. The V call is TRBV19, the J call TRBJ2-7; 7 nucleotides line up with TRBD2. With 3 bases clipped from V and 0 bases from J, the junction kept 2 bases outside the gene matches. CDR3 length: 14 residues. From germline, CDR1 is LNHDA and CDR2 SQIVND (reference sequence). The CDR3 is CASSMGDYSYEQYF. Here the CDR3 DNA reads TGTGCCAGTAGTATGGGGGACTACTCCTACGAGCAGTACTTC. Full variable domain (missing parts from reference TRBV19 and TRBJ2-7): DGGITQSPKYLFRKEGQNVTLSCEQNLNHDAMYWYRQDPGQGLRLIYYSQIVNDFQKGDIAEGYSVSREKKESFPLTVTSAQKNPTAFYLCASSMGDYSYEQYFGPGTRLTVT.

The chain is built from TRBV10-3 and TRBJ1-4, with 9 nucleotides matching TRBD1. The CDR3 runs 16 residues. Germline assignment: CDR1 ENHRY and CDR2 SYGVKD. V lost 6 bases, J lost 5 bases, and 10 bases stayed unmatched. DNA of the CDR3: TGTGCCATCAGCCCGGGACAGGGCGACGCCAATGAAAAACTGTTTTTT. Its translation: CAISPGQGDANEKLFF.